A single sample gave rise to the 24 T cell receptor beta chains below, sequenced in a study of cytotoxic CD8 clonotypes in ibrutinib-treated CLL. Using immunoSEQ multiplex PCR, the repertoire was profiled, and TCRdb retains in-frame clones only, with some absent. The sample contains about 300,000 clones, approximately 67% of which appear only once. This specimen consisted of PBMCs, obtained after 36 months of ibrutinib treatment. These receptors originate from a human donor with chronic lymphocytic leukemia.

V is TRBV6-6 and J is TRBJ2-4; either TRBD1 or TRBD2 may fit D (5 bases each). Per germline, CDR1 MNHNY and CDR2 SVGAGI (reference sequence). The ends were cut back, 0 bases at V and 7 bases at J, with 7 bases in the middle. The CDR3 extends over 13 amino acids. The CDR3 DNA reads TGTGCCAGCAGTTACTCGGGGGATAACATTCAGTACTTC. Its translation: CASSYSGDNIQYF.

This chain joins TRBV7-2 and TRBJ2-1, with 7 bases fitting TRBD2. Germline lookup yields CDR1 SGHTA and CDR2 FQGNSA. The CDR3 length is 14 residues. Unmatched junction bases numbered 11, after V lost 6 bases and J lost 9 bases. CDR3 protein: CASRKSGDGGEQFF. DNA of the CDR3: TGTGCCAGCAGAAAAAGCGGGGACGGAGGTGAGCAGTTCTTC.

The chain carries TRBV7-2 and TRBJ1-1; 10 nucleotides match TRBD1. The CDR3 length is 15 residues. The V segment lost 8 bases and the J segment 0 bases; nucleotides outside the gene matches: 6. Per the germline V gene, CDR1 is SGHTA and CDR2 is FQGNSA. CDR3 amino acids: CASGATGGLNTEAFF. The CDR3 DNA sequence: TGTGCCAGCGGGGCGACAGGGGGCTTGAACACTGAAGCTTTCTTT.

V gene TRBV19 combines with J gene TRBJ1-2; maybe TRBD1 (6 bases). Trimming removed 3 bases from V and 3 bases from J, with 8 bases in between. Germline CDR1 reads LNHDA; CDR2 reads SQIVND (reference sequence). The CDR3 has 13 amino acids. DNA of the CDR3: TGTGCCAGTAGTATCGACAGGTACTATGGCTACACCTTC. Its translation is CASSIDRYYGYTF.

This chain uses TRBV5-6 with TRBJ2-3; 8 bases match TRBD1. Trimming took 2 bases from V and 0 from J; bases not matched to a gene: 5. Per germline, CDR1 SGHDT and CDR2 YYEEEE. This CDR3 has 16 amino acids. The chain's CDR3 is CASSFRTGPSTDTQYF. In DNA form, the CDR3 reads TGTGCCAGCAGCTTCCGGACAGGGCCTAGCACAGATACGCAGTATTTT.

The chain employs TRBV5-1 and TRBJ1-1, with D hard to call. The CDR3 totals 13 residues. Germline V CDR1 and CDR2: SGHRS, YFSETQ. The ends were cut back, 7 bases at V and 3 bases at J, with 13 bases in the middle. The CDR3 DNA follows: TGCGCCAGCCACGACCCAGGATACACTGAAGCTTTCTTT. As protein: CASHDPGYTEAFF.

In nucleotides, the CDR3 is TGTGCCAGCAGTATAAACAGGGCTAGGGAAAACATTCAGTACTTC. This encodes CASSINRARENIQYF. The V gene is TRBV2, the J gene TRBJ2-4, with TRBD1 as a possible D gene (6 bases). The CDR3 is 15 amino acids. Trimming removed 5 bases from V and 5 bases from J, with 16 bases in between. Germline CDR1 is SNHLY and CDR2 is FYNNEI.

This chain joins TRBV29-1 and TRBJ2-1, with TRBD1 matching over 12 bases. Germline V gene sequence: CDR1 SQVTM, CDR2 ANQGSEA. The CDR3 length is 17 residues. CDR3 nucleotide sequence: TGCACCTCTACCGGGACAGGGGGCTTCTTGGGAATGAGTGAGCAGTTCTTC. Its protein product is CTSTGTGGFLGMSEQFF.

The chain is built from TRBV19 and TRBJ2-5, with TRBD2 identical over 9 bases. The end of the DNA fits TRBJ2-7 better, so the J call may be wrong. Germline V CDR1 and CDR2: LNHDA, SQIVND (reference sequence). The CDR3 extends over 15 amino acids. Here the CDR3 reads CASSIGPSGIYEQYF. CDR3 DNA: TGTGCCAGTAGTATAGGTCCTAGCGGGATTTACGAGCAGTACTTC.

This chain links TRBV7-8 with TRBJ2-3; 7 nucleotides match TRBD2. V lost 8 bases and J lost 2; bases outside the gene matches: 7. The CDR3 is made up of 14 amino acids. The germline gives CDR1 SGHVS, CDR2 FQNEAQ. The CDR3 sequence: CASVGSGSTDTQYF. The CDR3 nucleotides read TGTGCCAGCGTCGGTAGCGGGTCCACAGATACGCAGTATTTT.

The rearrangement joins TRBV4-3 to TRBJ1-4; no clear D. There are 16 residues in the CDR3. Germline V gene lookup returns CDR1 LGHNA and CDR2 YSLEER. V was clipped by 0 bases and J by 7 bases, with 15 bases between them. Written as DNA, the CDR3 is TGCGCCAGCAGCCAAGATCTTGGGTGGAAGGGTGAAAAACTGTTTTTT. Its protein product is CASSQDLGWKGEKLFF.

The gene calls are TRBV7-7 and TRBJ2-3; 7 bases align to TRBD2. Trimming removed 5 bases from V and 6 bases from J; junction bases left unmatched: 5. The CDR3 is 13 residues long. Germline CDR1 reads SSHAT; CDR2 reads FNYEAQ (reference sequence). Written as DNA, the CDR3 is TGTGCCAGCAGCCCAAGACTAGCCGATACGCAGTATTTT. Translating it yields CASSPRLADTQYF. Full variable domain (missing parts from reference TRBV7-7 and TRBJ2-3): GAGVSQSPRYKVTKRGQDVTLRCDPISSHATLYWYQQALGQGPEFLTYFNYEAQPDKSGLPSDRFSAERPEGSISTLTIQRTEQRDSAMYRCASSPRLADTQYFGPGTRLTVL.

The chain employs TRBV27 and TRBJ2-5; D remains unclear. V was shortened by 8 bases and J by 4 bases, with 5 bases between the two germline ends. The V gene's germline CDR1 is MNHEY and CDR2 SMNVEV (reference sequence). This CDR3 has 10 residues. In DNA, the CDR3 is TGTGCCAGCCCAGGAGAGACCCAGTACTTC. This encodes CASPGETQYF.

This clone has only a few counts. The chain links TRBV10-3 to TRBJ2-5; 7 nucleotides agree with TRBD2. From germline, CDR1 is ENHRY and CDR2 SYGVKD. The CDR3 spans 14 residues. The junction had 6 bases not matched to a gene; V was cut back by 4 bases and J by 4 bases. In DNA, the CDR3 is TGTGCCATCAGTGCGGGGGGTTGGGGAGAGACCCAGTACTTC. Protein: CAISAGGWGETQYF.

This sequence joins TRBV15 and TRBJ1-2; 7 bases line up with TRBD1. The CDR3 length is 15 residues. The junction had 14 bases not matched to a gene; V was cut back by 8 bases and J by 5 bases. The germline CDR1 and CDR2 sequences are LNHNV and YYDKDF (reference sequence). CDR3 region: CATREGIGTDYGYTF. In DNA, the CDR3 is TGTGCCACCCGCGAAGGGATAGGGACAGATTATGGCTACACCTTC.

The V and J genes are TRBV7-8 and TRBJ2-7; no definite D call. Between the trimmed V and J ends, which lost 1 base and 5 bases, there was a span of 12 bases. The germline V gene encodes CDR1 SGHVS and CDR2 FQNEAQ. The CDR3 contains 14 residues. In DNA form, the CDR3 reads TGTGCCAGCAGCTTAGGCGTCCCTCCCCACGAGCAGTACTTC. As protein: CASSLGVPPHEQYF. The variable domain in full, with the rest retrieved from reference TRBV7-8 and TRBJ2-7, is GAGVSQSPRYKVAKRGQDVALRCDPISGHVSLFWYQQALGQGPEFLTYFQNEAQLDKSGLPSDRFFAERPEGSVSTLKIQRTQQEDSAVYLCASSLGVPPHEQYFGPGTRLTVT.

The chain links TRBV4-3 to TRBJ2-1, with 10 bases matching TRBD2. Germline loops: CDR1 LGHNA, CDR2 YSLEER. The CDR3 consists of 19 residues. V shed 0 bases, J shed 6 bases, and the junction held 14 bases outside the gene matches. The CDR3 DNA sequence: TGCGCCAGCAGCCAAGAATCAGGACTAGCGGACCGACCAAGCAATGAGCAGTTCTTC. Encoded protein: CASSQESGLADRPSNEQFF.

CDR3 DNA sequence: TGTGCCAGCAGATCTACAGGGCGCTCAGAGCAGTTCTTC. This sequence encodes CASRSTGRSEQFF. The chain has TRBV7-9 and TRBJ2-1, with D tentatively TRBD1 (6 bases). Germline V gives CDR1 SEHNR, CDR2 FQNEAQ (reference sequence). The CDR3 consists of 13 residues. V was shortened by 6 bases and J by 10 bases, with 16 bases between the two germline ends.

The chain recombines TRBV5-8 with TRBJ1-3; D not certain. The CDR3 runs to 14 residues. Per the germline V gene, CDR1 is SGHTS and CDR2 is YDEGEE. The V and J ends lost 5 bases and 1 base respectively, with 10 bases between them. In DNA, the CDR3 is TGTGCCAGCAGTCGACGGCTATCTGGAAACACCATATATTTT. Translated: CASSRRLSGNTIYF.

The chain employs TRBV5-1 and TRBJ2-7; D remains ambiguous. Trimming cost V 1 base and J 0 bases, with 5 bases left between them. Germline CDR1 is SGHRS and CDR2 is YFSETQ. The CDR3 consists of 13 residues. The CDR3 region has the DNA TGCGCCAGCAGCTTGAAGAGCTCCTACGAGCAGTACTTC. This encodes CASSLKSSYEQYF.

This sequence joins TRBV6-5 and TRBJ1-4, with D maybe TRBD1 (5 bases). Trimming pared 9 bases from V and 5 bases from J, leaving 10 bases between. Germline loops: CDR1 MNHEY, CDR2 SVGAGI. This CDR3 region has 12 residues. The CDR3 loop is CASGGSNEKLFF. The CDR3 nucleotides are TGTGCCAGTGGGGGATCGAATGAAAAACTGTTTTTT.

The V and J genes are TRBV4-3 and TRBJ2-7, with 9 bases identical to TRBD1. The CDR3 totals 15 residues. The V gene end was trimmed by 3 bases and the J gene end by 1 base; junction bases not matched to a gene: 4. Germline V lookup: CDR1 LGHNA, CDR2 YSLEER. This CDR3 is CASSQGQGYSYEQYF. The DNA for the CDR3 is TGCGCCAGCAGCCAGGGACAGGGCTATTCCTACGAGCAGTACTTC.

This clone has only a few counts. The V call is TRBV29-1, the J call TRBJ1-2, with unresolved D. The CDR3 is 12 amino acids. The germline V and J ends were trimmed by 3 bases and 4 bases, with 9 bases remaining between them. Per germline, CDR1 SQVTM and CDR2 ANQGSEA. CDR3 sequence reads: CSVDRPSYGYTF. CDR3 in DNA: TGCAGCGTTGACAGACCCTCCTATGGCTACACCTTC.

The genes are TRBV5-1 and TRBJ2-2, with 8 bases identical to TRBD1. Germline V gene sequence: CDR1 SGHRS, CDR2 YFSETQ. The CDR3 has 15 amino acids. V was pared by 5 bases and J by 3 bases, with 6 bases of the junction left unmatched. The CDR3: CASRRGQEYTGELFF. The CDR3 nucleotides read TGCGCCAGCAGGAGGGGACAGGAGTACACCGGGGAGCTGTTTTTT.